This T cell receptor (beta chain) was identified in a study of T cell changes during pregnancy in multiple sclerosis. The CDR3 extends over 15 amino acids. V was cut by 5 bases and J by 1 base, with 15 bases left in between. The germline gives CDR1 SEHNR, CDR2 FQNEAQ (reference sequence). The repertoire was sequenced with immunoSEQ multiplex PCR; TCRdb's copy has only in-frame clones and lacks some. This sample has about 64,000 clones, with roughly 96% found just once. The chain couples TRBV7-9 to TRBJ2-7; the D gene is possibly TRBD1 (6 bases). The receptor was derived from a female donor with multiple sclerosis, enrolled in a pregnancy study. Sequences were derived from CD8+ T cells from peripheral blood mononuclear cells, sampled after pregnancy. The CDR3 region is CASSIQAGVSYEQYF. CDR3 DNA: TGTGCCAGCAGCATCCAGGCAGGGGTTTCCTACGAGCAGTACTTC.